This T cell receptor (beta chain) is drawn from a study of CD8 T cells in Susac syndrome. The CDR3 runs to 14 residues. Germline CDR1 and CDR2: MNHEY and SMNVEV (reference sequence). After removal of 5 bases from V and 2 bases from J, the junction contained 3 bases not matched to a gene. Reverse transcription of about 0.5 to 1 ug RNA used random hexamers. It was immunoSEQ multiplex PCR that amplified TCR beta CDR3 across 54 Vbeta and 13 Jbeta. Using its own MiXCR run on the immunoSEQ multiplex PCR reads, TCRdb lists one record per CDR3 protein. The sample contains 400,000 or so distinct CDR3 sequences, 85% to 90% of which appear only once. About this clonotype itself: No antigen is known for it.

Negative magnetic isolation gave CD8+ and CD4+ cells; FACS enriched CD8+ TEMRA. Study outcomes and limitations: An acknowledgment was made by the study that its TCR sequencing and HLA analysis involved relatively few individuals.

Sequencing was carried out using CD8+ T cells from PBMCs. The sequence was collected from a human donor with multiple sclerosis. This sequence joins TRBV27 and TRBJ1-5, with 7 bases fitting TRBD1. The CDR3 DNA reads TGTGCCAGCAGTGTCCAGGGGGGCAATCAGCCCCAGCATTTT. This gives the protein CASSVQGGNQPQHF.